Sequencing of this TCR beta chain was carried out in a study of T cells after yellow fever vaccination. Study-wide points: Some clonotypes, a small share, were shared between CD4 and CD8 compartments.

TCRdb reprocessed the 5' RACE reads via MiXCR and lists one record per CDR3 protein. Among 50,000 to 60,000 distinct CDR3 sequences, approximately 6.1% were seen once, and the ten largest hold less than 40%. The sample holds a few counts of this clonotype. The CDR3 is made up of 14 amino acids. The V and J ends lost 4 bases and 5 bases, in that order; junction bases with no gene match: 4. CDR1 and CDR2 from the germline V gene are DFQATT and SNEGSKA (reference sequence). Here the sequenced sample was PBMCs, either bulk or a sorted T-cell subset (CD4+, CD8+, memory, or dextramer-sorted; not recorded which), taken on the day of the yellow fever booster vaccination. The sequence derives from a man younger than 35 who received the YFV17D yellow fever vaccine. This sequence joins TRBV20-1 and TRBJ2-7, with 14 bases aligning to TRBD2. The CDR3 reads CSANKGLAGDEQYF. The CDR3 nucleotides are TGCAGTGCTAACAAGGGACTAGCGGGGGACGAGCAGTACTTC.